This TCR beta chain was observed in a study of T cell responses to AZD1222 COVID-19 vaccine. Only in-frame clones appear in the TCRdb table, and some are missing; sequencing was by immunoSEQ multiplex PCR. This sample has roughly 100,000 clones, with over 75% found just once. V was shortened by 1 base and J by 3 bases, with 13 bases between the two germline ends. This CDR3 is 16 amino acids long. The germline V gene has CDR1 LGHNA and CDR2 YSLEER. The rearrangement uses TRBV4-3 and TRBJ1-3; TRBD1 might be the D (5 bases). Material: peripheral blood, obtained on day 0 of AZD1222 vaccination. The sequence came from an adult in good health. CDR3 nucleotide sequence: TGCGCCAGCAGCCAAGGGGGGATAATAGATGGAAACACCATATATTTT. Amino acid sequence: CASSQGGIIDGNTIYF.